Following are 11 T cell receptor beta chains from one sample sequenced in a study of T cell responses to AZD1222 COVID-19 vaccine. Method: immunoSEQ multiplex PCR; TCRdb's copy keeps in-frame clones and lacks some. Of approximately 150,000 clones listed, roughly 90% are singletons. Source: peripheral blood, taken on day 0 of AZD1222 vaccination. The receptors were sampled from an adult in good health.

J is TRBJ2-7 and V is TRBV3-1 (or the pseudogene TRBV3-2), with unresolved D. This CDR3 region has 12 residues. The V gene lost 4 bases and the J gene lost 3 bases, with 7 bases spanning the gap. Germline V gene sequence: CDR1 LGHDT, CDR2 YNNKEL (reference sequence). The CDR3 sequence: CASSPTIYEQYF. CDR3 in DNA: TGTGCCAGCAGCCCTACTATCTACGAGCAGTACTTC.

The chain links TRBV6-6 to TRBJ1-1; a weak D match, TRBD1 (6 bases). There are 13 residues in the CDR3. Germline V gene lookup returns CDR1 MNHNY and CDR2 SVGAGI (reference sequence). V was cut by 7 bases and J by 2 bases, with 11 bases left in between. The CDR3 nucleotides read TGTGCCAGCACTAGGACAGTCAACACTGAAGCTTTCTTT. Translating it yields CASTRTVNTEAFF.

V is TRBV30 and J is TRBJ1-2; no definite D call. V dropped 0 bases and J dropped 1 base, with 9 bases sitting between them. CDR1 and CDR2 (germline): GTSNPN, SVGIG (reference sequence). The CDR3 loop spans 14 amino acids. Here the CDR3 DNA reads TGTGCCTGGAGTGTACGTCGATTTAACTATGGCTACACCTTC. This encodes CAWSVRRFNYGYTF.

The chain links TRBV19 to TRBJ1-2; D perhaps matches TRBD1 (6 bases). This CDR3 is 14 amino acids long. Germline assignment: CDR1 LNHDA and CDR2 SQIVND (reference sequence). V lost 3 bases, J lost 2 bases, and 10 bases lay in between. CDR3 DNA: TGTGCCAGTAGTATCATAGGGGGAAACTATGGCTACACCTTC. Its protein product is CASSIIGGNYGYTF.

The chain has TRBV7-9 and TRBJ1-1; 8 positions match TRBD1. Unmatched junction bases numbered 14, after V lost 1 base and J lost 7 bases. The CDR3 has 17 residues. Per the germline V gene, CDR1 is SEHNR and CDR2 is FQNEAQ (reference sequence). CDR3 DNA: TGTGCCAGCAGCTTAGGGGTGGGAGTCAGGGGGCCAAATGAAGCTTTCTTT. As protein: CASSLGVGVRGPNEAFF.

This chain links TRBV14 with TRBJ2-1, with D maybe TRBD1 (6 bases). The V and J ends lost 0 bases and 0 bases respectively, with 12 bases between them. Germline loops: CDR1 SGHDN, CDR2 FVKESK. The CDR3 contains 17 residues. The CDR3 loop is CASSQEDRQSSYNEQFF. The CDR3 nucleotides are TGTGCCAGCAGCCAAGAGGACAGACAGAGCTCCTACAATGAGCAGTTCTTC.

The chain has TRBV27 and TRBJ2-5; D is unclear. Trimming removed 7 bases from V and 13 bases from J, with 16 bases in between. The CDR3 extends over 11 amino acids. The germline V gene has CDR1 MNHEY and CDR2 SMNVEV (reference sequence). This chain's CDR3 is CASIVERSVYF. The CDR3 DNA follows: TGTGCCAGCATCGTGGAAAGGTCGGTGTACTTC.

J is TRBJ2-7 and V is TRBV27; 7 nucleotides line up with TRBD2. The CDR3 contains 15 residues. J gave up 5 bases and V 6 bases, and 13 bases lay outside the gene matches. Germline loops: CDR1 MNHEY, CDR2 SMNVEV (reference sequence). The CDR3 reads CASSRGGVGFHEQYF. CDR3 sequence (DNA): TGTGCCAGCAGCCGCGGGGGTGTCGGCTTCCACGAGCAGTACTTC.

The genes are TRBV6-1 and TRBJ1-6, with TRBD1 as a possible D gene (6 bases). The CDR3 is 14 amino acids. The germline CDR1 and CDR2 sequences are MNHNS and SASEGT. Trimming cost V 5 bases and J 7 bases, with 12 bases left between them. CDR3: CASSYKGGNSPLHF. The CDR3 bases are TGTGCCAGCAGTTATAAGGGGGGGAATTCACCCCTCCACTTT.

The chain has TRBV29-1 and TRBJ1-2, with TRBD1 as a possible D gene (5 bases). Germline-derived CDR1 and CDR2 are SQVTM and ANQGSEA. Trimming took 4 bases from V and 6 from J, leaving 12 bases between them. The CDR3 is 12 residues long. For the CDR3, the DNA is TGCAGCGTTGGGTTCAGGGAGGATGGCTACACCTTC. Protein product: CSVGFREDGYTF.

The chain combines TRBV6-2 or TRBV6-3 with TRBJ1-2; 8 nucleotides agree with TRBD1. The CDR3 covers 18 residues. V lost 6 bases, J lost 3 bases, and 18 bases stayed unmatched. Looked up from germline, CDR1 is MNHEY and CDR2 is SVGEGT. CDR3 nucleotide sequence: TGTGCCAGCAGCCTCCAGATTTCAGGGGGCGAGGGGGACTATGGCTACACCTTC. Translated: CASSLQISGGEGDYGYTF.